The 12 T cell receptor beta chains in this list originate from one sample, sequenced in a study of T cell responses to AZD1222 COVID-19 vaccine. Assay: immunoSEQ multiplex PCR; the TCRdb copy retains only in-frame clones and omits some. Among more than 85,000 clones listed, less than 90% were seen once. The source was peripheral blood, collected on day 0 of AZD1222 vaccination. These receptors were obtained from an adult in good health.

V gene TRBV19 combines with J gene TRBJ1-4; TRBD1 matches at 7 bases. CDR1 and CDR2 from the germline V gene are LNHDA and SQIVND (reference sequence). Trimming took 7 bases from V and 8 from J; bases not matched to a gene: 7. The CDR3 covers 13 residues. CDR3 residues: CASNDRVGEKLFF. Here the CDR3 DNA reads TGTGCCAGTAATGACAGGGTGGGGGAAAAACTGTTTTTT.

This clone was observed a handful of times. V usage is TRBV9 and J usage is TRBJ1-6; TRBD1 agrees at 7 bases. Germline values: CDR1 SGDLS, CDR2 YYNGEE. Germline trimming cut 4 bases from V and 4 bases from J; bases unmatched to any gene: 5. The CDR3 has 15 amino acids. The CDR3 loop reads CASSSRQGYNSPLHF. DNA of the CDR3: TGTGCCAGCAGCTCCCGACAGGGATATAATTCACCCCTCCACTTT.

The rearrangement uses TRBV5-1 and TRBJ2-3, with TRBD2 matching over 9 bases. The V and J ends lost 2 bases and 2 bases, in that order; junction bases with no gene match: 6. Germline values: CDR1 SGHRS, CDR2 YFSETQ. This CDR3 is 16 amino acids long. The CDR3: CASSFGSGGNTDTQYF. The CDR3 bases are TGCGCCAGCAGCTTCGGTAGCGGGGGCAACACAGATACGCAGTATTTT.

The CDR3, as DNA: TGTGCCAGCAGCTTAGACACCGGGGAGCTGTTTTTT. This sequence encodes CASSLDTGELFF. The chain combines TRBV7-9 with TRBJ2-2; D call uncertain. CDR3 size: 12 residues. Germline CDR1 is SEHNR and CDR2 is FQNEAQ (reference sequence). With 1 base removed from V and 3 bases from J, the gap between germline ends came to 0 bases.

The CDR3 DNA follows: TGCAGCGTTGAAACGGACGGGTTGACTGAAGCTTTCTTT. Translation gives CSVETDGLTEAFF. The chain recombines TRBV29-1 with TRBJ1-1; no clear D. With 2 bases removed from V and 5 bases from J, the gap between germline ends came to 12 bases. Looked up from germline, CDR1 is SQVTM and CDR2 is ANQGSEA. The CDR3 covers 13 residues.

The chain combines TRBV5-1 with TRBJ1-1, with D possibly TRBD1 on 6 matching bases. This CDR3 spans 13 amino acids. CDR1 is SGHRS, CDR2 YFSETQ, per germline. Trimming left V 4 bases short and J 8 bases short, with 15 bases between. This CDR3 reads CASSRGRGGEAFF. As DNA, the CDR3 is TGCGCCAGCAGCCGTGGTCGGGGGGGCGAAGCTTTCTTT.

The rearrangement joins TRBV5-4 to TRBJ2-3; no reliable D call. Germline V gene lookup returns CDR1 SGHNT and CDR2 YYREEE (reference sequence). The CDR3 has 13 amino acids. Deletions cut 1 base from V and 7 bases from J, with 10 bases between. CDR3 nucleotide sequence: TGTGCCAGCAGCTTGTACTCCGGAAATACGCAGTATTTT. This encodes CASSLYSGNTQYF. The full variable domain, rest sourced from reference TRBV5-4 and TRBJ2-3, is ETGVTQSPTHLIKTRGQQVTLRCSSQSGHNTVSWYQQALGQGPQFIFQYYREEENGRGNFPPRFSGLQFPNYSSELNVNALELDDSALYLCASSLYSGNTQYFGPGTRLTVL.

The CDR3 DNA is TGTGCCAGCAGTTACGGCTCGGTCATGAAGTCAGCCTACGAGCAGTACTTC. Its translation is CASSYGSVMKSAYEQYF. The chain links TRBV6-2 or TRBV6-3 to TRBJ2-7; unclear D gene. Germline V CDR1 and CDR2: MNHEY, SVGEGT. The CDR3 consists of 17 residues. The V end was cut by 2 bases, the J end by 2 bases, with 19 bases between.

This chain uses TRBV11-2 with TRBJ2-1; 8 bases are a match to TRBD2. The CDR3 contains 15 residues. CDR1 is SGHAT, CDR2 FQNNGV, per germline. V was clipped by 4 bases and J by 3 bases; unmatched bases: 5. CDR3 sequence (DNA): TGTGCCAGCAGCTCAGCGGGAGTCGGCTACAATGAGCAGTTCTTC. It encodes CASSSAGVGYNEQFF.

The chain couples TRBV7-3 to TRBJ2-1, with D unresolved. The CDR3 extends over 14 amino acids. Trimming pared 2 bases from V and 0 bases from J, leaving 5 bases between. CDR1 is SGHTA, CDR2 FQGTGA, per germline. CDR3 residues: CASSLELSYNEQFF. The CDR3 nucleotides are TGTGCCAGCAGCTTAGAACTCTCCTACAATGAGCAGTTCTTC.

This clone was found once. The chain couples TRBV28 to TRBJ2-7; D is uncertain. Germline lookup yields CDR1 MDHEN and CDR2 SYDVKM. V gave up 3 bases and J gave up 4 bases, with 16 bases separating them. This CDR3 spans 15 amino acids. This CDR3 reads CASSFRASKRYEQYF. DNA for the CDR3: TGTGCCAGCAGTTTCCGGGCGTCTAAAAGATACGAGCAGTACTTC.

The V call is TRBV9, the J call TRBJ1-3; D is unresolved. Trimming took 0 bases from V and 0 from J, leaving 7 bases between them. The CDR3 totals 15 residues. Germline lookup yields CDR1 SGDLS and CDR2 YYNGEE. The CDR3 is CASSVGYSSGNTIYF. The CDR3 DNA reads TGTGCCAGCAGCGTAGGTTACAGCTCTGGAAACACCATATATTTT.